The 21 T cell receptor beta chains reported below all come from one sample, sequenced in a study of T cells after posttransplantation cyclophosphamide. Here immunoSEQ multiplex PCR was the method, and the copy in TCRdb shows in-frame clones only, minus some. The table records about 22,000 clones, over 95% of them present only once. The naive gate required viable CD3+CD4+ or CD3+CD8+ cells with CCR7+CD45RA+CD45RO-CD95-CD27+CD28+ phenotype. Sequencing was done on a sample of naive CD4+ T cells sorted from PBMCs. The source is a man aged 50-60 years in good health, CMV-negative, and a related stem cell transplant donor.

The chain carries TRBV11-3 and TRBJ2-3; D possibly corresponds to TRBD1 (5 bases). Trimming removed 3 bases from V and 2 bases from J, with 12 bases in between. The CDR3 has 15 residues. CDR1 and CDR2 (germline): SGHNT, YENEEA. The CDR3 protein is CASSFGHIDTDTQYF. The CDR3, as DNA: TGTGCCAGCAGCTTTGGACACATTGACACAGATACGCAGTATTTT.

The gene calls are TRBV7-2 and TRBJ2-1, with 12 bases fitting TRBD2. Germline-derived CDR1 and CDR2 are SGHTA and FQGNSA. This CDR3 spans 15 amino acids. With V trimmed by 5 bases and J by 9 bases, 8 bases remained unmatched. This CDR3 reads CASSPWTSGTSEQFF. CDR3 DNA sequence: TGTGCCAGCAGCCCCTGGACTAGCGGGACGAGTGAGCAGTTCTTC.

The rearrangement links TRBV5-4 to TRBJ1-6; possible D gene TRBD1, 5 bases. Germline V gene data show CDR1 as SGHNT and CDR2 as YYREEE (reference sequence). The CDR3 runs to 16 residues. V gave up 0 bases and J gave up 5 bases, with 12 bases separating them. The CDR3 here is CASSLVSGNHNSPLHF. CDR3 in DNA: TGTGCCAGCAGCTTGGTTTCAGGGAACCATAATTCACCCCTCCACTTT. The variable domain in full, with the rest retrieved from reference TRBV5-4 and TRBJ1-6, is ETGVTQSPTHLIKTRGQQVTLRCSSQSGHNTVSWYQQALGQGPQFIFQYYREEENGRGNFPPRFSGLQFPNYSSELNVNALELDDSALYLCASSLVSGNHNSPLHFGNGTRLTVT.

The count of this clone is one. The chain couples TRBV18 to TRBJ1-1, with D possibly TRBD1 on 6 matching bases. V was shortened by 4 bases and J by 1 base, with 13 bases between the two germline ends. The CDR3 is 15 amino acids. Germline CDR1 reads KGHSH; CDR2 reads LQKENI. The DNA of the CDR3 is TGTGCCAGCTCACTATCCGGGACACCGAACACTGAAGCTTTCTTT. Protein: CASSLSGTPNTEAFF.

This chain uses TRBV7-3 with TRBJ1-4, with D tentatively TRBD1 (5 bases). The V and J ends lost 2 bases and 2 bases respectively, with 9 bases between them. The CDR3 length is 15 residues. CDR1 is SGHTA and CDR2 is FQGTGA in the germline V gene. The CDR3 DNA sequence: TGTGCCAGCAGCTTACCGCGGGGGACTAATGAAAAACTGTTTTTT. This codes for CASSLPRGTNEKLFF.

The chain has TRBV10-1 and TRBJ2-7; 9 positions match TRBD1. The trim removed 3 bases at V and 5 bases at J, leaving 5 bases unmatched. CDR1 is WNHNN and CDR2 is SYGVQD in the germline V gene (reference sequence). The CDR3 covers 14 residues. The CDR3 region has the DNA TGCGCCAGCAGTGACGGGGGACAGGGTAACGAGCAGTACTTC. This encodes CASSDGGQGNEQYF.

The chain recombines TRBV4-3 with TRBJ1-4; a weak D match, TRBD1 (6 bases). Trimming took off 2 bases at V and 7 bases at J, with 17 bases between the two ends. Germline-derived CDR1 and CDR2 are LGHNA and YSLEER. The CDR3 has 16 amino acids. DNA for the CDR3: TGCGCCAGCAGCCAATTGTCGATGGGGGCCGCTGAAAAACTGTTTTTT. Residues: CASSQLSMGAAEKLFF.

The rearrangement uses TRBV5-1 and TRBJ1-3, with a tentative D call TRBD1 (6 bases). The CDR3 covers 15 residues. The V end lost 3 bases, the J end lost 0 bases, and 10 bases lay between the germline ends. CDR1 SGHRS and CDR2 YFSETQ come from the germline V gene. The CDR3 loop is CASSSGGISGNTIYF. Here the CDR3 DNA reads TGCGCCAGCAGCTCGGGGGGCATCTCTGGAAACACCATATATTTT.

The V and J genes are TRBV5-4 and TRBJ2-1, with 9 bases that match TRBD1. CDR1 and CDR2 (germline): SGHNT, YYREEE (reference sequence). Germline trimming cut 3 bases from V and 0 bases from J; bases unmatched to any gene: 7. The CDR3 is 17 amino acids. The CDR3 here is CASSSGTGTSSYNEQFF. The DNA of the CDR3 is TGTGCCAGCAGCTCGGGGACAGGGACCAGCTCCTACAATGAGCAGTTCTTC.

V gene TRBV2 combines with J gene TRBJ2-7, with 7 bases that match TRBD2. The germline V gene encodes CDR1 SNHLY and CDR2 FYNNEI. V lost 7 bases and J lost 1; bases outside the gene matches: 10. CDR3 length: 15 residues. The CDR3 bases are TGTGCCAGCAATCTTCTCCGCGGGGGTTCCTACGAGCAGTACTTC. Its protein product is CASNLLRGGSYEQYF.

V gene TRBV7-9 combines with J gene TRBJ1-2, with a weak D call TRBD1 (6 bases). Trimming stripped 11 bases from V and 3 bases from J, with 19 bases between. The CDR3 contains 14 residues. CDR1 and CDR2 from the germline V gene are SEHNR and FQNEAQ (reference sequence). The CDR3 here is CAALTGGRDYGYTF. The CDR3 DNA follows: TGTGCCGCCTTGACAGGCGGAAGGGACTATGGCTACACCTTC.

This sequence joins TRBV11-2 and TRBJ2-3; no definite D call. Germline V gene sequence: CDR1 SGHAT, CDR2 FQNNGV. V shed 5 bases and J shed 6 bases, with 15 bases lying between them. The CDR3 length is 14 residues. CDR3 residues: CASSPSRYSDTQYF. In nucleotides, the CDR3 is TGTGCCAGCAGCCCAAGTAGGTACAGCGATACGCAGTATTTT.

The CDR3 reads CASRVGGGVQHEQYF. The CDR3 region has the DNA TGTGCCAGCAGAGTCGGGGGGGGCGTGCAACACGAGCAGTACTTC. V usage is TRBV6-5 and J usage is TRBJ2-7; 8 bases map to TRBD2. After removal of 6 bases from V and 5 bases from J, the junction contained 12 bases not matched to a gene. Per the germline V gene, CDR1 is MNHEY and CDR2 is SVGAGI. The CDR3 sequence is 15 residues long.

The V and J genes are TRBV7-2 and TRBJ2-5, with 7 bases identical to TRBD2. The CDR3 extends over 14 amino acids. Per the germline V gene, CDR1 is SGHTA and CDR2 is FQGNSA. The ends lost 5 bases at V and 6 bases at J; junction bases unmatched: 9. CDR3 sequence reads: CASSGELAIKTQYF. The DNA for the CDR3 is TGTGCCAGCAGCGGCGAACTAGCGATAAAGACCCAGTACTTC.

The rearrangement joins TRBV7-2 to TRBJ2-3, with 12 positions matching TRBD2. The CDR3 runs to 17 residues. The ends lost 0 bases at V and 5 bases at J; junction bases unmatched: 6. Germline values: CDR1 SGHTA, CDR2 FQGNSA. The CDR3 region is CASSLAGLAGGRDTQYF. CDR3 coding DNA: TGTGCCAGCAGCTTAGCGGGGCTAGCGGGGGGGAGAGATACGCAGTATTTT.

This chain links TRBV7-9 with TRBJ2-7, with TRBD2 matching over 9 bases. V gave up 5 bases and J gave up 2 bases; unmatched junction bases: 7. Per germline, CDR1 SEHNR and CDR2 FQNEAQ (reference sequence). The CDR3 spans 15 residues. CDR3 amino acids: CASSPRAGGAYEQYF. CDR3 coding DNA: TGTGCCAGCAGCCCTAGGGCGGGAGGGGCCTACGAGCAGTACTTC.

This clone has only one observation. This chain uses TRBV2 with TRBJ2-1; TRBD1 agrees at 7 bases. The CDR3 loop spans 13 amino acids. Germline V lookup: CDR1 SNHLY, CDR2 FYNNEI. The junction had 3 bases not matched to a gene; V was cut back by 4 bases and J by 6 bases. In nucleotides, the CDR3 is TGTGCCAGCAGTGTACAGGGGAGCAATGAGCAGTTCTTC. It is translated as CASSVQGSNEQFF.

The chain recombines TRBV9 with TRBJ2-1, with 7 bases fitting TRBD2. In germline, CDR1 is SGDLS, CDR2 YYNGEE. The CDR3 extends over 14 amino acids. Trimming cost V 2 bases and J 3 bases; bases outside gene matches: 2. CDR3 sequence: CASSVASGYNEQFF. The CDR3 DNA sequence: TGTGCCAGCAGCGTCGCTAGCGGCTACAATGAGCAGTTCTTC.

This chain joins TRBV27 and TRBJ2-7; 7 bases are shared with TRBD2. The CDR3 has 14 amino acids. With V trimmed by 6 bases and J by 5 bases, 10 bases remained unmatched. Germline V CDR1 and CDR2: MNHEY, SMNVEV (reference sequence). This CDR3 is CASRAQSAGDEQYF. For the CDR3, the DNA is TGTGCCAGCAGGGCTCAGAGCGCGGGGGACGAGCAGTACTTC.

The DNA for the CDR3 is TGTGCCAGCAGTTACTCGTTACAGGGCAATTCACCCCTCCACTTT. Residues: CASSYSLQGNSPLHF. The chain uses TRBV6-5 and TRBJ1-6; tentative D call: TRBD1 (6 bases). The germline V gene encodes CDR1 MNHEY and CDR2 SVGAGI. CDR3 length: 15 residues. The germline V and J ends were trimmed by 0 bases and 7 bases, with 10 bases remaining between them.

The chain recombines TRBV10-3 with TRBJ2-5; D remains unclear. Germline loops: CDR1 ENHRY, CDR2 SYGVKD. Trimming took off 3 bases at V and 0 bases at J, with 5 bases between the two ends. This CDR3 has 13 residues. This CDR3 is CAISDRNQETQYF. CDR3 nucleotides: TGTGCCATCAGTGACAGGAACCAAGAGACCCAGTACTTC.